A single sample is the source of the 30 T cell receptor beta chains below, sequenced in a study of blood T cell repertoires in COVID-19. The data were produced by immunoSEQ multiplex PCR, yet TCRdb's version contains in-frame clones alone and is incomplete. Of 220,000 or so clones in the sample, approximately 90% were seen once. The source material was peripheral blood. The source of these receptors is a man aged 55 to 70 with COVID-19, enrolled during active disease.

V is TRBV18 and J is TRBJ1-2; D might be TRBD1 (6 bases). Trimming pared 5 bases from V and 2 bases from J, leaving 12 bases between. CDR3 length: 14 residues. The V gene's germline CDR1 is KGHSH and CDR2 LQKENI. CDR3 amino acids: CASSAGEGNYGYTF. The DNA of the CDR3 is TGTGCCAGCTCAGCAGGGGAAGGAAACTATGGCTACACCTTC.

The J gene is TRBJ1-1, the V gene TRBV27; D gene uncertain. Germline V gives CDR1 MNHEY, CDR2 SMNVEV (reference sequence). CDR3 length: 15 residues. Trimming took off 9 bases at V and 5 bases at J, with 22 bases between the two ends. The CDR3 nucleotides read TGTGCCAGTCGACCGGGTCTAGTAGAAAGAACTGAAGCTTTCTTT. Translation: CASRPGLVERTEAFF.

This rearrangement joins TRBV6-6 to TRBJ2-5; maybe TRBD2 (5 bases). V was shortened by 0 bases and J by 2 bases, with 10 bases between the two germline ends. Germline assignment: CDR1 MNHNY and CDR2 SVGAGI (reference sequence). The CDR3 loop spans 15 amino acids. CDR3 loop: CASSYSMGEQETQYF. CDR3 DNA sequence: TGTGCCAGCAGTTACTCGATGGGAGAGCAAGAGACCCAGTACTTC.

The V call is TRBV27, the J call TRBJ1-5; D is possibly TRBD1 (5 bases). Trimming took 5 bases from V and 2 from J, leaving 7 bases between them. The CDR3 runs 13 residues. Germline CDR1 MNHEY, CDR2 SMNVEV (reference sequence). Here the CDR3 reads CASSATGNQPQHF. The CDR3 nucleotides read TGTGCCAGCAGTGCGACAGGCAATCAGCCCCAGCATTTT.

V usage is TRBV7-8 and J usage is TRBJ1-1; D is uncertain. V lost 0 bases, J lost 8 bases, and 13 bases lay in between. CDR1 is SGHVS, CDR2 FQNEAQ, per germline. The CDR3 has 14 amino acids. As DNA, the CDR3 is TGTGCCAGCAGCTTAGCGGTTGCGGGCCGAGAAGCTTTCTTT. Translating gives CASSLAVAGREAFF.

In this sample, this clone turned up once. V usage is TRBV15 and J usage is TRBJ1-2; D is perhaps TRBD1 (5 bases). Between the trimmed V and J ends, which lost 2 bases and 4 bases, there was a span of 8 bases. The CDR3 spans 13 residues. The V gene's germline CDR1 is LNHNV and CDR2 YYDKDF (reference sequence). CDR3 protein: CATSRPDSYGYTF. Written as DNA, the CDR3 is TGTGCCACCAGCAGACCCGACAGCTATGGCTACACCTTC.

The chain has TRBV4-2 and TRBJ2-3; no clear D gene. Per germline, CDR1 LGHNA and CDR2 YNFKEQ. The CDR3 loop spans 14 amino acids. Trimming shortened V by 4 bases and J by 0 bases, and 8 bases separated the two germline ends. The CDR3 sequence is CASSPRTSTDTQYF. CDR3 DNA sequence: TGTGCCAGCAGCCCACGTACTAGCACAGATACGCAGTATTTT.

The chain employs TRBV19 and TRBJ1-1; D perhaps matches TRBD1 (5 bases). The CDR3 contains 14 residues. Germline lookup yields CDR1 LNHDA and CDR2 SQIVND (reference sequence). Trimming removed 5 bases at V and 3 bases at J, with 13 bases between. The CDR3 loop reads CASSRRGVDTEAFF. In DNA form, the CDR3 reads TGTGCCAGTAGTCGGCGGGGCGTGGACACTGAAGCTTTCTTT. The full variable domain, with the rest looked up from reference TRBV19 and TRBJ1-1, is DGGITQSPKYLFRKEGQNVTLSCEQNLNHDAMYWYRQDPGQGLRLIYYSQIVNDFQKGDIAEGYSVSREKKESFPLTVTSAQKNPTAFYLCASSRRGVDTEAFFGQGTRLTVV.

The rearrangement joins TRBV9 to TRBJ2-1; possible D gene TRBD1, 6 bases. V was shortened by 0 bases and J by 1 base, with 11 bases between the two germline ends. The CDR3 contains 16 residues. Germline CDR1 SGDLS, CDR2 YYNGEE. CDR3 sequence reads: CASSVVGGSSYNEQFF. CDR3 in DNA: TGTGCCAGCAGCGTAGTAGGGGGATCATCCTACAATGAGCAGTTCTTC. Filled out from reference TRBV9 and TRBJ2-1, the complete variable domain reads DSGVTQTPKHLITATGQRVTLRCSPRSGDLSVYWYQQSLDQGLQFLIQYYNGEERAKGNILERFSAQQFPDLHSELNLSSLELGDSALYFCASSVVGGSSYNEQFFGPGTRLTVL.

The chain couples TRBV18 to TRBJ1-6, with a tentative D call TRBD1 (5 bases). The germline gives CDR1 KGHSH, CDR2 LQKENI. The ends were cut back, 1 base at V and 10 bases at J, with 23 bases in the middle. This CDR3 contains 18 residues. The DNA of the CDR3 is TGTGCCAGCTCACCACGGGGGGGAAGCGTCACCCAGAGATCACCCCTCCACTTT. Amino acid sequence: CASSPRGGSVTQRSPLHF.

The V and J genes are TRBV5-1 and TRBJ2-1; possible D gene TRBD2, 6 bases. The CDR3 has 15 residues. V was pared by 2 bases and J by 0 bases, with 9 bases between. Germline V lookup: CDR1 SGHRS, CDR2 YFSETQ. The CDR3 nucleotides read TGCGCCAGCAGCTTAAACGGGGGCTCCTACAATGAGCAGTTCTTC. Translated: CASSLNGGSYNEQFF.

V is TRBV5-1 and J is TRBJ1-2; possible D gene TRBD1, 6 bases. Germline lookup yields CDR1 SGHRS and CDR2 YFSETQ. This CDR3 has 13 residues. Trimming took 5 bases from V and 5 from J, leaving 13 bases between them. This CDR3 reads CASSTTGPYGYTF. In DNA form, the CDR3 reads TGCGCCAGCAGTACGACAGGACCTTATGGCTACACCTTC.

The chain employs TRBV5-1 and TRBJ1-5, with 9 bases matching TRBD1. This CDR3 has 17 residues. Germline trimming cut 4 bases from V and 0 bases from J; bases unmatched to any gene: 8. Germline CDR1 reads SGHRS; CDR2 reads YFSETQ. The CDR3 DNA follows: TGCGCCAGCAGCCCCGGGACAGGGCCTTATAGCAATCAGCCCCAGCATTTT. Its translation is CASSPGTGPYSNQPQHF.

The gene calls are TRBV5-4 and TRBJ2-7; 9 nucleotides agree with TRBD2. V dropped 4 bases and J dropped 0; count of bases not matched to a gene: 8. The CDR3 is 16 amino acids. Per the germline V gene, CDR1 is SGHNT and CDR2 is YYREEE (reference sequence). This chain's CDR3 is CASSRENSGGSYEQYF. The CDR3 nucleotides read TGTGCCAGCAGCCGCGAGAATAGCGGGGGCTCCTACGAGCAGTACTTC.

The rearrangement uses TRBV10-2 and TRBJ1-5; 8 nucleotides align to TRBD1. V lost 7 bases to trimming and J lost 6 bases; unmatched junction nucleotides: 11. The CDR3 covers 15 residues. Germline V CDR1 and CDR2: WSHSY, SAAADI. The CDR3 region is CASKEAGGAGQPQHF. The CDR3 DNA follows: TGCGCCAGCAAAGAAGCAGGGGGCGCGGGTCAGCCCCAGCATTTT.

The CDR3 DNA reads as TGTGCCAGCAGTGATCAGGGGGCGGGCTACGAGCAGTACTTC. Translating gives CASSDQGAGYEQYF. The genes are TRBV6-1 and TRBJ2-7; 8 bases map to TRBD1. V trimming: 3 bases; J trimming: 3 bases; junction bases outside the gene matches: 4. CDR3 size: 14 residues. Per the germline V gene, CDR1 is MNHNS and CDR2 is SASEGT.

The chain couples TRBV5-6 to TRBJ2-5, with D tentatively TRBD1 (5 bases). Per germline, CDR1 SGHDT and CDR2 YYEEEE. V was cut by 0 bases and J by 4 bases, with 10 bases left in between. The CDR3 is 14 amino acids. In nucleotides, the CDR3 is TGTGCCAGCAGCTTGGTTTCCAGGGTAGAGACCCAGTACTTC. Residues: CASSLVSRVETQYF. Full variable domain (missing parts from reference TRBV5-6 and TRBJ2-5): DAGVTQSPTHLIKTRGQQVTLRCSPKSGHDTVSWYQQALGQGPQFIFQYYEEEERQRGNFPDRFSGHQFPNYSSELNVNALLLGDSALYLCASSLVSRVETQYFGPGTRLLVL.

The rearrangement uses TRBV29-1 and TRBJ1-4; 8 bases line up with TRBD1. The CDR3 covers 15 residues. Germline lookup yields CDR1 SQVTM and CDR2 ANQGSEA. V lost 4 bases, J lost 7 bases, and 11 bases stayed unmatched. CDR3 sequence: CSVGGQGASGEKLFF. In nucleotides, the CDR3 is TGCAGCGTTGGAGGCCAGGGGGCATCTGGTGAAAAACTGTTTTTT.

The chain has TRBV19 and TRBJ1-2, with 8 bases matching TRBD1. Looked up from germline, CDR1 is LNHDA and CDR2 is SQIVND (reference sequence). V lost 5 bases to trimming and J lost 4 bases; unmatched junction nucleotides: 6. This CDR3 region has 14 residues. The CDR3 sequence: CASSPGQGGYGYTF. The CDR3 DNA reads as TGTGCCAGTAGTCCCGGACAGGGCGGCTATGGCTACACCTTC. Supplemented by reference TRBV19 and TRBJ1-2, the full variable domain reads DGGITQSPKYLFRKEGQNVTLSCEQNLNHDAMYWYRQDPGQGLRLIYYSQIVNDFQKGDIAEGYSVSREKKESFPLTVTSAQKNPTAFYLCASSPGQGGYGYTFGSGTRLTVV.

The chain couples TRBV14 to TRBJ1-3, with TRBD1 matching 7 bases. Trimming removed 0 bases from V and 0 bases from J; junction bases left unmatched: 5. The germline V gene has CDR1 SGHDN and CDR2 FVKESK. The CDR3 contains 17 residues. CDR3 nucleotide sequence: TGTGCCAGCAGCCAAGAACAGGGGCTCCGCTCTGGAAACACCATATATTTT. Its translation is CASSQEQGLRSGNTIYF. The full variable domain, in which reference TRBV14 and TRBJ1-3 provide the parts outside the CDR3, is EAGVTQFPSHSVIEKGQTVTLRCDPISGHDNLYWYRRVMGKEIKFLLHFVKESKQDESGMPNNRFLAERTGGTYSTLKVQPAELEDSGVYFCASSQEQGLRSGNTIYFGEGSWLTVV.

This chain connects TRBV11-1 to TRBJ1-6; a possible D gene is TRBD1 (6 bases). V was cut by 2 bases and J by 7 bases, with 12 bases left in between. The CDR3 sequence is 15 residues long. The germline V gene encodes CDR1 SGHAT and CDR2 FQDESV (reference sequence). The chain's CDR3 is CASSLRTGLNSPLHF. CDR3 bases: TGTGCCAGCAGCTTAAGAACAGGGTTGAATTCACCCCTCCACTTT.

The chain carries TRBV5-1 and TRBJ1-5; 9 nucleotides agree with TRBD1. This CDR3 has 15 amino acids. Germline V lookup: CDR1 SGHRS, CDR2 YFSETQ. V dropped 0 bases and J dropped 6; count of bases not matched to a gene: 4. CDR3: CASSLGGQGGQPQHF. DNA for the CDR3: TGCGCCAGCAGCTTGGGGGGACAGGGCGGTCAGCCCCAGCATTTT.

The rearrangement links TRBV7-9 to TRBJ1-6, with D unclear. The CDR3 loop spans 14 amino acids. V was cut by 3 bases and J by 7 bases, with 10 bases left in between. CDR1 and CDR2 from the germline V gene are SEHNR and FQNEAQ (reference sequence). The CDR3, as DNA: TGTGCCAGCAGCTTTTCGTCAGGAAATTCACCCCTCCACTTT. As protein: CASSFSSGNSPLHF.

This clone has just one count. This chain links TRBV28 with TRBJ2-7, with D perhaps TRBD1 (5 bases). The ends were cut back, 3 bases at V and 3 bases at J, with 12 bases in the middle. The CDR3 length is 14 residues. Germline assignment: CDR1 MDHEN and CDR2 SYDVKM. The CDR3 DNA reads TGTGCCAGCAGTTTTGGGTTCAGGGTCTACGAGCAGTACTTC. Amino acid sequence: CASSFGFRVYEQYF.

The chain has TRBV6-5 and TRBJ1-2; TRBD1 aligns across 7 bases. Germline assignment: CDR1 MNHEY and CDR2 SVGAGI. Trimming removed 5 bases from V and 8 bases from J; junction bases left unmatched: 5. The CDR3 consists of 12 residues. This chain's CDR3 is CASSKTGRGYTF. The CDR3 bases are TGTGCCAGCAGTAAGACAGGGCGGGGCTACACCTTC.

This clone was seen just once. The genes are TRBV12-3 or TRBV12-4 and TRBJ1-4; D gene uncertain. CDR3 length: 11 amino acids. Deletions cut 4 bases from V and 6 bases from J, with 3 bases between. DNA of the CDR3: TGTGCCAGCAGTTCCGATGAAAAACTGTTTTTT. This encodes CASSSDEKLFF.

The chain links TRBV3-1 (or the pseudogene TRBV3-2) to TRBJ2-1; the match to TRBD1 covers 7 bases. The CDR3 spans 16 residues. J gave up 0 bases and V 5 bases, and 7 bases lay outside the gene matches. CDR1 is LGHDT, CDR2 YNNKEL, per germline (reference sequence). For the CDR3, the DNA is TGTGCCAGCAGCTCACGAGGACAGGTCTCCTACAATGAGCAGTTCTTC. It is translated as CASSSRGQVSYNEQFF.

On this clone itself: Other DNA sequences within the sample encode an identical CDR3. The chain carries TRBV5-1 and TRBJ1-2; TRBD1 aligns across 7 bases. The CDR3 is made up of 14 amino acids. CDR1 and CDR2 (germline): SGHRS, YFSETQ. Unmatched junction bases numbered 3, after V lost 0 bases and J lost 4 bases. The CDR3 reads CASSLEGASYGYTF. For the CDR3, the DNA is TGCGCCAGCAGCTTGGAGGGGGCCAGCTATGGCTACACCTTC. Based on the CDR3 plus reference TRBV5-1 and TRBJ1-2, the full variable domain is KAGVTQTPRYLIKTRGQQVTLSCSPISGHRSVSWYQQTPGQGLQFLFEYFSETQRNKGNFPGRFSGRQFSNSRSEMNVSTLELGDSALYLCASSLEGASYGYTFGSGTRLTVV.

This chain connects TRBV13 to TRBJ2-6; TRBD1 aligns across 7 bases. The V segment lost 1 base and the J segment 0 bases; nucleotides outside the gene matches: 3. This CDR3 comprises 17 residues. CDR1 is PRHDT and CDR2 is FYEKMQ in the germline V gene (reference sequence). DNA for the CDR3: TGTGCCAGCAGCTTAGACAGGGGAATCTCTGGGGCCAACGTCCTGACTTTC. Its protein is CASSLDRGISGANVLTF.

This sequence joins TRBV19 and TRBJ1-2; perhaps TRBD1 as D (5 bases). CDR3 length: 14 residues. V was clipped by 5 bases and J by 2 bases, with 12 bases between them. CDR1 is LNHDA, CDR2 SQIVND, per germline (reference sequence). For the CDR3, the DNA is TGTGCCAGTAGTGGCGGGGGACTCAACTATGGCTACACCTTC. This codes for CASSGGGLNYGYTF.